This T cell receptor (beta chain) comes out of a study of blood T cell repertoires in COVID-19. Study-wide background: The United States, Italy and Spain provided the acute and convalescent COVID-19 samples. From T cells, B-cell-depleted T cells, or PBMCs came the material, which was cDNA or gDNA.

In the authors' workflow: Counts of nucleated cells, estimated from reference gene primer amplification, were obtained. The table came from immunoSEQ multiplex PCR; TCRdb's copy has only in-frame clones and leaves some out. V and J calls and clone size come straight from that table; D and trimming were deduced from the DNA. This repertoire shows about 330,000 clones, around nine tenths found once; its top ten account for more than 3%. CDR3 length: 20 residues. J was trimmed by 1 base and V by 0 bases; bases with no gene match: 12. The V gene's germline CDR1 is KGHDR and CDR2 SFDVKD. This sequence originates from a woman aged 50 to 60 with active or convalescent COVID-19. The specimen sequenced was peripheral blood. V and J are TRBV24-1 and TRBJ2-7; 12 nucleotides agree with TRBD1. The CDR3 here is CATSDLIGTGGFPRSYEQYF. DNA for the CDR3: TGTGCCACCAGTGATTTGATCGGGACAGGGGGCTTTCCTCGATCCTACGAGCAGTACTTC.